The next 22 T cell receptor beta chains were all read from a single sample in a study of T cell repertoires in cytomegalovirus infection. TCRdb used MiXCR to reprocess the reads, holding one entry per CDR3 protein. This table has some 600,000 distinct CDR3 sequences, more than 20% appearing once. Specimen: CD8+ T cells from PBMCs. Receptors were obtained from a human donor in good health (CMV status not recorded). Some clones in this sample may be carry-over from other donors' samples.

The CDR3 nucleotides read TGTGCCAGCAGCTTTATTACAGGGGGGTCCTACGAGCAGTACTTC. As protein: CASSFITGGSYEQYF. This rearrangement joins TRBV7-8 to TRBJ2-7; 8 bases fit TRBD1. CDR3 length equals 15 residues. CDR1 is SGHVS, CDR2 FQNEAQ, per germline. The junction had 5 bases not matched to a gene; V was cut back by 3 bases and J by 1 base.

The genes are TRBV20-1 and TRBJ1-2; D is unresolved. Germline-derived CDR1 and CDR2 are DFQATT and SNEGSKA (reference sequence). Trimming pared 6 bases from V and 8 bases from J, leaving 16 bases between. This CDR3 has 12 residues. CDR3 nucleotide sequence: TGCAGTGCCTTTTTCCCGGTTAACGGCTACACCTTC. Protein: CSAFFPVNGYTF.

This clonotype was detected only once. The CDR3 bases are TGCAGTGCCGTATCTACGGCGGGGGCTTACATGAGCTCCCACGAGCAGTACGTC. The encoded protein is CSAVSTAGAYMSSHEQYV. The chain links TRBV20-1 to TRBJ2-7, with D possibly TRBD2 on 7 matching bases. The CDR3 extends over 18 amino acids. Germline CDR1 DFQATT, CDR2 SNEGSKA (reference sequence).

The genes are TRBV20-1 and TRBJ2-2, with TRBD1 matching 8 bases. J was trimmed by 4 bases and V by 5 bases; bases with no gene match: 3. There are 13 residues in the CDR3. Germline V gene lookup returns CDR1 DFQATT and CDR2 SNEGSKA (reference sequence). This CDR3 reads CSADDRGTGELFF. CDR3 DNA sequence: TGCAGTGCTGACGACAGGGGCACCGGGGAGCTGTTTTTT.

This clonotype was recorded many times. This chain uses TRBV6-1 with TRBJ2-1; D assignment may be TRBD1 or TRBD2 (6 bases each). CDR3 size: 15 residues. V lost 5 bases, J lost 2 bases, and 13 bases lay in between. Germline-derived CDR1 and CDR2 are MNHNS and SASEGT. The CDR3 DNA sequence: TGTGCCAGCAGTCCGAGGGGGGCTACCTACAATGAGCAGTTCTTC. Translation gives CASSPRGATYNEQFF.

This clonotype has a handful of counts. The chain couples TRBV19 to TRBJ1-5; no reliable D call. Germline CDR1 reads LNHDA; CDR2 reads SQIVND (reference sequence). V was shortened by 3 bases and J by 2 bases, with 14 bases between the two germline ends. CDR3 length: 16 amino acids. This CDR3 reads CASSIQFRRGNQPQHF. The DNA of the CDR3 is TGTGCCAGTAGTATCCAGTTTCGGAGGGGCAATCAGCCCCAGCATTTT.

V usage is TRBV6-4 and J usage is TRBJ2-1; D may be TRBD2 (6 bases). The germline V gene encodes CDR1 MRHNA and CDR2 SNTAGT. The V end lost 3 bases, the J end lost 5 bases, and 14 bases lay between the germline ends. The CDR3 contains 15 residues. The CDR3: CASSEWAGPDNEQFF. Written as DNA, the CDR3 is TGTGCCAGCAGTGAATGGGCGGGGCCCGACAATGAGCAGTTCTTC.

V and J are TRBV7-3 and TRBJ2-2, with TRBD1 matching over 7 bases. The CDR3 is 18 residues long. The J segment lost 4 bases and the V segment lost 5 bases, leaving 16 bases of the junction unmatched. CDR1 SGHTA and CDR2 FQGTGA come from the germline V gene. As DNA, the CDR3 is TGTGCCAGCAGCCCTCGGGCGAGGGGGCGCGCAGGCACCGGGGAGCTGTTTTTT. This codes for CASSPRARGRAGTGELFF.

The chain uses TRBV29-1 and TRBJ1-2; D is possibly TRBD1 (6 bases). Germline-derived CDR1 and CDR2 are SQVTM and ANQGSEA. This CDR3 is built from 14 residues. V lost 0 bases and J lost 2, with 10 bases in between. The CDR3, as DNA: TGCAGCGTTGAAGATCCAGGGGACAACTATGGCTACACCTTC. This encodes CSVEDPGDNYGYTF.

V usage is TRBV10-3 and J usage is TRBJ1-5; TRBD1 matches at 8 bases. The CDR3 runs to 15 residues. Trimming at V came to 5 bases and at J to 2 bases, leaving 5 bases not matched to a gene. CDR1 is ENHRY and CDR2 is SYGVKD in the germline V gene. CDR3 bases: TGTGCCATCAGTCCAGACAGGGGTGGCAATCAGCCCCAGCATTTT. It specifies CAISPDRGGNQPQHF.

The rearrangement joins TRBV5-4 to TRBJ2-7; possible D gene TRBD2, 5 bases. Germline-derived CDR1 and CDR2 are SGHNT and YYREEE (reference sequence). V was cut by 0 bases and J by 6 bases, with 10 bases left in between. The length of the CDR3 is 13 residues. The CDR3 loop is CASSLAPGGEQYF. The CDR3 coding sequence is TGTGCCAGCAGCTTGGCCCCTGGAGGCGAGCAGTACTTC.

This clonotype was seen only a few times. The CDR3 coding sequence is TGTGCCAGCAGCACCGGGACAGCTTATAGCAATCAGCCCCAGCATTTT. Translation: CASSTGTAYSNQPQHF. The chain is built from TRBV7-8 and TRBJ1-5, with 7 bases matching TRBD1. Germline V gives CDR1 SGHVS, CDR2 FQNEAQ. This CDR3 has 16 residues. V shed 5 bases and J 0 bases; nucleotides not matched to a gene: 7. Full variable domain (outside the CDR3, taken from reference TRBV7-8 and TRBJ1-5): GAGVSQSPRYKVAKRGQDVALRCDPISGHVSLFWYQQALGQGPEFLTYFQNEAQLDKSGLPSDRFFAERPEGSVSTLKIQRTQQEDSAVYLCASSTGTAYSNQPQHFGDGTRLSIL.

This clonotype was observed a handful of times. The chain has TRBV7-9 and TRBJ2-3; 9 positions agree with TRBD1. The CDR3 spans 15 residues. Trimming took 2 bases from V and 6 from J; bases not matched to a gene: 6. The V gene's germline CDR1 is SEHNR and CDR2 FQNEAQ (reference sequence). The CDR3 nucleotides are TGTGCCAGCAGCTTACCCTGGACAGGGGAGGATACGCAGTATTTT. Translation gives CASSLPWTGEDTQYF.

The V and J genes are TRBV5-1 and TRBJ2-7; TRBD1 agrees at 12 bases. Germline assignment: CDR1 SGHRS and CDR2 YFSETQ. The V and J ends lost 5 bases and 5 bases, in that order; junction bases with no gene match: 5. The CDR3 is made up of 14 amino acids. The CDR3, as DNA: TGCGCCAGCAGTTGGGGACAGGGGGCCGACGAGCAGTACGTC. Residues: CASSWGQGADEQYV.

This clonotype was recorded at least ten times. The V gene is TRBV6-2 or TRBV6-3, the J gene TRBJ2-7; unclear D gene. From germline, CDR1 is MNHEY and CDR2 SVGEGT. The CDR3 runs 13 residues. V lost 0 bases to trimming and J lost 3 bases, with 6 bases between them. The CDR3 nucleotides read TGTGCCAGCAGTTACTCCTCGGTCTACGAGCAGTACGTC. Translating it yields CASSYSSVYEQYV.

This clonotype occurred a few times. The rearrangement links TRBV6-5 to TRBJ2-1; D remains ambiguous. The CDR3 length is 11 residues. Germline CDR1 is MNHEY and CDR2 is SVGAGI. V gave up 5 bases and J gave up 10 bases, with 9 bases separating them. The CDR3 nucleotides read TGTGCCAGCAGTCTAGAGGCGGAGCAGTTCTTC. This sequence encodes CASSLEAEQFF.

This clonotype was found a few times. The junction departs from the called germline gene at one end, perhaps through a read error. In DNA, the CDR3 is TGTGCCAGTGGTACAGTTTCGGGTTGGCGTTCACCACTCCACTTT. It is translated as CASGTVSGWRSPLHF. The J gene is TRBJ1-6, the V gene TRBV6-5; D unresolved. The CDR3 sequence is 15 residues long. Germline CDR1 reads MNHEY; CDR2 reads SVGAGI.

This clonotype appeared many times. The chain combines TRBV7-6 with TRBJ2-2, with 9 bases matching TRBD1. Germline lookup yields CDR1 SGHVS and CDR2 FNYEAQ. The CDR3 is 16 amino acids. With V trimmed by 5 bases and J by 1 base, 5 bases remained unmatched. The CDR3 reads CASSHGTGMNTGELFF. The CDR3 DNA reads as TGTGCCAGCAGCCACGGGACAGGGATGAACACCGGGGAGCTGTTTTTT.

This clonotype was found many times. V and J are TRBV7-9 and TRBJ2-2; D call uncertain. The CDR3 is 16 amino acids. The germline V gene has CDR1 SEHNR and CDR2 FQNEAQ (reference sequence). V lost 2 bases and J lost 2, with 12 bases in between. The CDR3 sequence is CASSLSFGVNTGELFF. The DNA for the CDR3 is TGTGCCAGCAGCTTAAGTTTCGGAGTCAACACCGGGGAGCTGTTTTTT.

As regards this clonotype: This could be a read error, since a much larger clone is one nucleotide away. The rearrangement uses TRBV6-6 and TRBJ1-1; no definite D call. Trimming removed 7 bases at V and 0 bases at J, with 9 bases between. There are 13 residues in the CDR3. Germline CDR1 is MNHNY and CDR2 is SVGAGI (reference sequence). The DNA of the CDR3 is TGTGCCAGCACCCCGGAGCTGAACACTGAAGCTTTCTTT. Translated: CASTPELNTEAFF.

This clonotype was recorded a few times. The chain recombines TRBV7-2 with TRBJ1-4; D is unclear. The CDR3 has 15 residues. The V and J ends lost 1 base and 5 bases respectively, with 11 bases between them. The germline CDR1 and CDR2 sequences are SGHTA and FQGNSA. The CDR3 reads CASSLVVGGNEKLFF. The CDR3 DNA follows: TGTGCCAGCAGCTTAGTAGTGGGCGGGAATGAAAAACTGTTTTTT.

The sample holds many counts of this clonotype. The J gene is TRBJ1-5, the V gene TRBV6-1; D ambiguous. V was clipped by 5 bases and J by 4 bases, with 18 bases between them. CDR1 is MNHNS, CDR2 SASEGT, per germline. CDR3 length equals 16 residues. Here the CDR3 reads CASSLRYPPFNQPQHF. The CDR3 bases are TGTGCCAGCAGTCTACGATACCCTCCCTTTAATCAGCCCCAGCATTTT.